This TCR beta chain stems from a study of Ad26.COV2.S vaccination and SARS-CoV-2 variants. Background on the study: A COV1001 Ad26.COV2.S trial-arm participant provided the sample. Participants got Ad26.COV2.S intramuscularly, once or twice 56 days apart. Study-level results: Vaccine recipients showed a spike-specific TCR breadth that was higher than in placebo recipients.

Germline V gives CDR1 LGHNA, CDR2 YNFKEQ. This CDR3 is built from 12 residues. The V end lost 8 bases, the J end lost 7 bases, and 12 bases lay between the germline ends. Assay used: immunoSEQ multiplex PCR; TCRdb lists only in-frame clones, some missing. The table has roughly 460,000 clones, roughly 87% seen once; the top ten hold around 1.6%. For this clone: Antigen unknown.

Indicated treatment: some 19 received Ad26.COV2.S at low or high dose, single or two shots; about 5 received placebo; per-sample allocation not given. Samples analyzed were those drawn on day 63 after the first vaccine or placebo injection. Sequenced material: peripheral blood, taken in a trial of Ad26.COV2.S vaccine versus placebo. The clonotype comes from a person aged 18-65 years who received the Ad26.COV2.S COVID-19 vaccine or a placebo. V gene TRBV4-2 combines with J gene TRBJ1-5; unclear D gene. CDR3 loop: CASSSGSQPQHF. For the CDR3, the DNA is TGTGCCAGCTCTTCGGGGAGCCAGCCCCAGCATTTT.